The 8 T cell receptor beta chains given below trace back to one sample, sequenced in a study of shared clonotypes between healthy human individuals. Produced via immunoSEQ multiplex PCR; TCRdb's table is partial and in-frame only. This sample has 2.5 million or so clones, with 90% to 95% found just once. Sample: naive CD4+ T cells sorted from blood. Subset of the sample: CD45RA+ positively selected. The receptors originated from a man between 18 and 35 years old in good health.

The V gene is TRBV6-4, the J gene TRBJ2-1; 10 bases fit TRBD2. V trimming: 7 bases; J trimming: 0 bases; junction bases outside the gene matches: 15. Germline V gene sequence: CDR1 MRHNA, CDR2 SNTAGT. The CDR3 totals 19 residues. The CDR3 DNA reads TGTGCCAGCATCCCACGCGGGGATAGCGGGGGGAGCTCCTACAATGAGCAGTTCTTC. As protein: CASIPRGDSGGSSYNEQFF.

This clone has a handful of counts. In the same sample, other DNA sequences code for this CDR3. The gene calls are TRBV30 and TRBJ1-2; D may be TRBD1 (6 bases). V gave up 3 bases and J gave up 4 bases, with 6 bases separating them. This CDR3 spans 11 amino acids. The germline CDR1 and CDR2 sequences are GTSNPN and SVGIG (reference sequence). CDR3 residues: CAWRQGYGYTF. The CDR3 DNA follows: TGTGCCTGGAGACAGGGCTATGGCTACACCTTC. Variable domain in full (rest from reference TRBV30 and TRBJ1-2): SQTIHQWPATLVQPVGSPLSLECTVEGTSNPNLYWYRQAAGRGLQLLFYSVGIGQISSEVPQNLSASRPQDRQFILSSKKLLLSDSGFYLCAWRQGYGYTFGSGTRLTVV.

This chain connects TRBV5-6 to TRBJ2-1; maybe TRBD2 (6 bases). Deletions cut 4 bases from V and 3 bases from J, with 14 bases between. Germline lookup yields CDR1 SGHDT and CDR2 YYEEEE. This CDR3 has 15 residues. The chain's CDR3 is CASSGGFPGYNEQFF. The CDR3 DNA sequence: TGTGCCAGCAGCGGGGGGTTCCCAGGCTACAATGAGCAGTTCTTC.

This clone has only one observation. This chain connects TRBV2 to TRBJ2-5, with 13 bases that match TRBD2. V lost 0 bases, J lost 5 bases, and 3 bases stayed unmatched. This CDR3 spans 16 amino acids. CDR1 and CDR2 (germline): SNHLY, FYNNEI. CDR3 loop: CASSEAGLAGAETQYF. In nucleotides, the CDR3 is TGTGCCAGCAGTGAAGCAGGACTAGCGGGAGCCGAGACCCAGTACTTC.

CDR3 sequence (DNA): TGTGCCAGCAGCAATGGACAGGGAACTCTAGGGGCCAACGTCCTGACTTTC. The encoded protein is CASSNGQGTLGANVLTF. The gene calls are TRBV5-4 and TRBJ2-6, with TRBD1 matching 8 bases. The length of the CDR3 is 17 residues. Trimming at V came to 4 bases and at J to 4 bases, leaving 10 bases not matched to a gene. CDR1 SGHNT and CDR2 YYREEE come from the germline V gene (reference sequence).

CDR3 DNA: TGCGCCAGCAGCCAAGATAGAACAGAGGGGGAGCCCCAGCATTTT. Protein sequence: CASSQDRTEGEPQHF. The chain couples TRBV4-1 to TRBJ1-5; weak D call: TRBD1 (6 bases). The CDR3 has 15 residues. V shed 0 bases and J shed 8 bases, with 14 bases lying between them. CDR1 and CDR2 from the germline V gene are MGHRA and YSYEKL.

CDR3 coding DNA: TGTGCCAGCAGCCCTCGGGACAGGGCTTATTCTGGAAACACCATATATTTT. It codes for CASSPRDRAYSGNTIYF. V is TRBV9 and J is TRBJ1-3; 9 bases agree with TRBD1. The CDR3 has 17 amino acids. Germline CDR1 and CDR2: SGDLS and YYNGEE. V trimming: 4 bases; J trimming: 1 base; junction bases outside the gene matches: 9.

This chain joins TRBV5-4 and TRBJ1-6; 9 bases are a match to TRBD1. This CDR3 has 14 amino acids. Trimming took 4 bases from V and 8 from J; bases not matched to a gene: 4. Germline assignment: CDR1 SGHNT and CDR2 YYREEE (reference sequence). The CDR3 is CASSPDRGDSPLHF. In nucleotides, the CDR3 is TGTGCCAGCAGCCCCGACAGGGGGGATTCACCCCTCCACTTT.